These 30 T cell receptor beta chains share one sample of origin, sequenced in a study of T-cell reconstitution after alpha-beta-depleted transplantation in children. Researchers prepared the TCRbeta library using unique molecular identifiers, the study reports. TCRdb re-called the PCR reads through MiXCR, storing one row per CDR3 protein. The repertoire holds roughly 300,000 distinct CDR3 sequences, with more than 9% as singletons. The sequenced sample was peripheral blood, obtained 180 days after TCRalphabeta/CD19-depleted stem cell transplant. Receptors originate from a male patient aged 2-10 years who had a stem cell transplant for chronic granulomatous disease, so the T cells may come from the graft donor.

The chain couples TRBV4-2 to TRBJ2-2, with 9 bases matching TRBD2. The CDR3 totals 16 residues. From germline, CDR1 is LGHNA and CDR2 YNFKEQ. The junction had 8 bases not matched to a gene; V was cut back by 4 bases and J by 5 bases. DNA for the CDR3: TGTGCCAGCAGCCCTTGGGGCGGGGGGGCAACCGGGGAGCTGTTTTTT. It encodes CASSPWGGGATGELFF.

In this sample, this clonotype turned up many times. The V call is TRBV7-9, the J call TRBJ2-5, with TRBD1 as a possible D gene (5 bases). CDR1 and CDR2 from the germline V gene are SEHNR and FQNEAQ (reference sequence). This CDR3 contains 12 residues. V lost 5 bases and J 9 bases, leaving 13 bases between the germline ends. The CDR3 loop reads CASSPPLGAQYF. The CDR3 nucleotides are TGTGCCAGCAGCCCCCCGTTAGGGGCCCAGTACTTC.

This clonotype was recorded at least ten times. This chain uses TRBV29-1 with TRBJ2-7; D gene uncertain. The CDR3 sequence is 10 residues long. Germline loops: CDR1 SQVTM, CDR2 ANQGSEA. V was shortened by 2 bases and J by 12 bases, with 11 bases between the two germline ends. The CDR3 loop is CSVERPRRYF. CDR3 in DNA: TGCAGCGTTGAAAGACCCCGGAGGTACTTC.

V usage is TRBV19 and J usage is TRBJ2-1; D is perhaps TRBD1 or TRBD2 (5 bases each). V was shortened by 3 bases and J by 4 bases, with 13 bases between the two germline ends. The length of the CDR3 is 15 residues. Germline assignment: CDR1 LNHDA and CDR2 SQIVND (reference sequence). In DNA, the CDR3 is TGTGCCAGTAGTATTTTACTAGGGGATTACAATGAGCAGTTCTTC. This translates into CASSILLGDYNEQFF.

The chain has TRBV20-1 and TRBJ1-5; a weak D match, TRBD1 (6 bases). V gave up 3 bases and J gave up 6 bases, with 21 bases separating them. This CDR3 spans 16 amino acids. CDR1 is DFQATT, CDR2 SNEGSKA, per germline (reference sequence). CDR3 region: CSASRSDRWGFQPQHF. CDR3 nucleotides: TGCAGTGCTAGTAGGTCAGACAGGTGGGGTTTTCAGCCCCAGCATTTT.

This clonotype has ten or more counts. The J gene is TRBJ2-7, the V gene TRBV4-3; 9 bases match TRBD2. From germline, CDR1 is LGHNA and CDR2 YSLEER. J was trimmed by 2 bases and V by 1 base; bases with no gene match: 9. The CDR3 is 17 residues long. The DNA for the CDR3 is TGCGCCAGCAGCCAAGTAGCTAGCGGGACAGCCCCCTACGAGCAGTACTTC. Translation gives CASSQVASGTAPYEQYF.

This clonotype was found many times. V and J are TRBV11-2 and TRBJ2-1; no firm D call. The V gene lost 7 bases and the J gene lost 4 bases, with 8 bases spanning the gap. CDR1 and CDR2 from the germline V gene are SGHAT and FQNNGV. The CDR3 is 12 residues long. The CDR3 loop reads CASTTGYNEQFF. The CDR3 nucleotides read TGTGCCAGCACCACTGGGTACAATGAGCAGTTCTTC.

Many counts were recorded for this clonotype. V and J are TRBV7-6 and TRBJ2-5, with 14 bases identical to TRBD2. V was clipped by 0 bases and J by 3 bases; unmatched bases: 3. This CDR3 contains 17 residues. The germline V gene has CDR1 SGHVS and CDR2 FNYEAQ. The CDR3 bases are TGTGCCAGCAGCTTAGCGGGGGGACTAGCGGGAGAAGAGACCCAGTACTTC. Translation gives CASSLAGGLAGEETQYF.

The table lists this clonotype with many counts. The rearrangement uses TRBV5-1 and TRBJ2-7, with D uncertain. CDR3 length: 12 residues. The germline V gene encodes CDR1 SGHRS and CDR2 YFSETQ. Between the trimmed V and J ends, which lost 0 bases and 6 bases, there was a span of 7 bases. DNA of the CDR3: TGCGCCAGCAGCTTGGTAGGGCGCGAGCAGTACTTC. Its translation: CASSLVGREQYF.

This clonotype was counted ten times or more. The rearrangement joins TRBV5-1 to TRBJ2-7, with D perhaps matching TRBD2 (6 bases). V was pared by 3 bases and J by 0 bases, with 13 bases between. This CDR3 region has 15 residues. CDR1 is SGHRS, CDR2 YFSETQ, per germline. The CDR3 DNA sequence: TGCGCCAGCAGCTCGCCGGGACTGAGCTCCTACGAGCAGTACTTC. As protein: CASSSPGLSSYEQYF.

In its sample, this clonotype was seen many times. A clone one base away is much larger, so this may be a read error. The V gene is TRBV20-1, the J gene TRBJ2-7, with D possibly matching TRBD1 (5 bases). Germline values: CDR1 DFQATT, CDR2 SNEGSKA (reference sequence). The CDR3 sequence is 17 residues long. The CDR3 loop is CCARDQGSQTLPYEQYF. CDR3 nucleotides: TGCTGTGCTAGAGATCAGGGCTCTCAGACGTTACCCTACGAGCAGTACTTC.

This clonotype was seen ten or more times. The V and J genes are TRBV29-1 and TRBJ2-5, with 9 bases identical to TRBD1. CDR1 is SQVTM and CDR2 is ANQGSEA in the germline V gene. The CDR3 runs to 15 residues. The V segment lost 6 bases and the J segment 2 bases; nucleotides outside the gene matches: 10. DNA of the CDR3: TGCAGCGTATTAAGGACAGGGGCAGTACAAGAGACCCAGTACTTC. This translates into CSVLRTGAVQETQYF.

As for this clonotype: Given a much more abundant clone one base away, this may be a read error. The CDR3 sequence: CASSFGAGLSLGTQYF. The CDR3 DNA follows: TGTGCCAGCAGCTTCGGGGCAGGCTTAAGCCTGGGGACCCAGTACTTC. This rearrangement joins TRBV7-2 to TRBJ2-5; D is possibly TRBD1 or TRBD2 (5 bases each). Germline V gene sequence: CDR1 SGHTA, CDR2 FQGNSA. Trimming left V 3 bases short and J 7 bases short, with 21 bases between. This CDR3 spans 16 amino acids.

This clonotype was recorded many times. V is TRBV12-3 or TRBV12-4 and J is TRBJ2-7, with 7 positions matching TRBD2. CDR3 length equals 15 residues. Germline trimming cut 4 bases from V and 5 bases from J; bases unmatched to any gene: 11. Here the CDR3 reads CASSSFGGSGDEQYF. In nucleotides, the CDR3 is TGTGCCAGCAGTTCCTTTGGCGGGAGTGGTGACGAGCAGTACTTC.

This clonotype was recorded many times. The CDR3 DNA is TGCAGTTTAGGGCAGGGGGCGAACTATGGCTACACCTTC. Protein product: CSLGQGANYGYTF. The chain employs TRBV20-1 and TRBJ1-2; 8 nucleotides match TRBD1. This CDR3 spans 13 amino acids. Germline CDR1 is DFQATT and CDR2 is SNEGSKA (reference sequence). V gave up 8 bases and J gave up 2 bases; unmatched junction bases: 7.

This clonotype was counted many times. The genes are TRBV6-2 or TRBV6-3 and TRBJ2-1; 9 bases agree with TRBD2. V lost 0 bases and J lost 8; bases outside the gene matches: 8. From germline, CDR1 is MNHEY and CDR2 SVGEGT. The CDR3 extends over 16 amino acids. For the CDR3, the DNA is TGTGCCAGCAGTTACTCAGGTAGCGGGAGAGGGGATGAGCAGTTCTTC. Translation gives CASSYSGSGRGDEQFF.

The gene calls are TRBV18 and TRBJ2-5, with TRBD1 matching over 7 bases. J gave up 3 bases and V 0 bases, and 7 bases lay outside the gene matches. The germline V gene has CDR1 KGHSH and CDR2 LQKENI. This CDR3 is 16 amino acids long. The CDR3 bases are TGTGCCAGCTCACCACCGATCTGGACAGGAGAAGAGACCCAGTACTTC. Translation gives CASSPPIWTGEETQYF.

This clonotype was counted ten times or more. This chain links TRBV27 with TRBJ2-3; D possibly matches TRBD1 or TRBD2 (6 bases each). V was cut by 3 bases and J by 4 bases, with 11 bases left in between. The CDR3 sequence is 14 residues long. Germline CDR1 is MNHEY and CDR2 is SMNVEV (reference sequence). The CDR3 DNA sequence: TGTGCCAGCAGTTTGGGGGGCTGGGCAGATACGCAGTATTTT. This codes for CASSLGGWADTQYF.

This clonotype was seen many times. This chain links TRBV5-1 with TRBJ2-3, with TRBD2 matching 7 bases. After removal of 4 bases from V and 9 bases from J, the junction contained 8 bases not matched to a gene. The CDR3 totals 13 residues. The V gene's germline CDR1 is SGHRS and CDR2 YFSETQ. CDR3 residues: CASSHASGKTQYF. Written as DNA, the CDR3 is TGCGCCAGCAGCCACGCCAGCGGGAAGACGCAGTATTTT. The full variable domain, in which reference TRBV5-1 and TRBJ2-3 provide the parts outside the CDR3, is KAGVTQTPRYLIKTRGQQVTLSCSPISGHRSVSWYQQTPGQGLQFLFEYFSETQRNKGNFPGRFSGRQFSNSRSEMNVSTLELGDSALYLCASSHASGKTQYFGPGTRLTVL.

This clonotype was counted between two and nine times. The chain employs TRBV15 and TRBJ1-5; 10 bases fit TRBD1. Germline CDR1 LNHNV, CDR2 YYDKDF (reference sequence). Losses at the gene ends were 3 bases for V and 1 base for J; bases not matched to a gene: 9. There are 18 residues in the CDR3. CDR3 sequence (DNA): TGTGCCACCAGCAGGCAACCACCGGGACAGGGGAGCAATCAGCCCCAGCATTTT. Its protein product is CATSRQPPGQGSNQPQHF.

About this clonotype: A much larger clonotype is one base distant, so this may be a read error. The chain combines TRBV7-6 with TRBJ1-4; D call uncertain. The CDR3 is 14 amino acids. V was pared by 10 bases and J by 3 bases, with 15 bases between. Germline CDR1 SGHVS, CDR2 FNYEAQ. The CDR3, as DNA: TGTGCCATCAGTTTGGGGATTTCTAATGAAAAACTGTTTTTT. Translation: CAISLGISNEKLFF.

This clonotype was detected ten times or more. J is TRBJ2-7 and V is TRBV15, with a possible D match to TRBD2 (6 bases). Trimming left V 2 bases short and J 6 bases short, with 14 bases between. This CDR3 is 14 amino acids long. Per germline, CDR1 LNHNV and CDR2 YYDKDF (reference sequence). CDR3 bases: TGTGCCACCAGCAGACTAACCGGGGGACTCGAGCAGTACTTC. It is translated as CATSRLTGGLEQYF.

This clonotype was seen ten or more times. V and J are TRBV7-2 and TRBJ1-2, with 7 bases fitting TRBD1. V lost 2 bases and J lost 3; bases outside the gene matches: 12. The CDR3 length is 17 residues. Per the germline V gene, CDR1 is SGHTA and CDR2 is FQGNSA. DNA of the CDR3: TGTGCCAGCAGCTTACGGGGCGGGACAGTCATCGACTATGGCTACACCTTC. Its translation: CASSLRGGTVIDYGYTF.

In this sample, this clonotype turned up many times. The chain links TRBV7-3 to TRBJ2-3; TRBD1 is a possible D gene (5 bases). Germline assignment: CDR1 SGHTA and CDR2 FQGTGA. Between the trimmed V and J ends, which lost 4 bases and 5 bases, there was a span of 13 bases. CDR3 length: 14 amino acids. CDR3 DNA: TGTGCCAGCAGCTCAAGGGGTGCCGGAGATACGCAGTATTTT. Amino acid sequence: CASSSRGAGDTQYF. The entire variable domain, with the rest obtained from reference TRBV7-3 and TRBJ2-3, is as follows: GAGVSQTPSNKVTEKGKYVELRCDPISGHTALYWYRQSLGQGPEFLIYFQGTGAADDSGLPNDRFFAVRPEGSVSTLKIQRTERGDSAVYLCASSSRGAGDTQYFGPGTRLTVL.

Many counts were recorded for this clonotype. The rearrangement joins TRBV10-2 to TRBJ1-1; D uncertain. CDR3 length: 13 residues. Germline CDR1 and CDR2: WSHSY and SAAADI. V gave up 7 bases and J gave up 0 bases, with 9 bases separating them. The CDR3 bases are TGCGCCAGCACCCCTAAGATGAACACTGAAGCTTTCTTT. Its translation: CASTPKMNTEAFF.

This clonotype has at least ten counts. The chain uses TRBV20-1 and TRBJ2-3; tentatively, D is TRBD2 (6 bases). CDR3 length: 17 amino acids. Germline CDR1 DFQATT, CDR2 SNEGSKA (reference sequence). Trimming stripped 0 bases from V and 0 bases from J, with 16 bases between. CDR3 amino acids: CSARDVGSFRSTDTQYF. CDR3 nucleotide sequence: TGCAGTGCTAGAGATGTCGGGAGCTTCCGAAGCACAGATACGCAGTATTTT.

This clonotype was observed a few times. The chain is built from TRBV18 and TRBJ2-1, with 11 nucleotides matching TRBD2. The CDR3 is 15 residues long. V was clipped by 1 base and J by 8 bases; unmatched bases: 4. CDR1 KGHSH and CDR2 LQKENI come from the germline V gene. CDR3 coding DNA: TGTGCCAGCTCACCACGTACTAGCGGGAGTTATGAGCAGTTCTTC. Amino acids: CASSPRTSGSYEQFF.

Only a few counts were recorded for this clonotype. DNA for the CDR3: TGTGCCACCAGCAGAAAAGCGGGGGCCTACAATGAGCAGTTCTTC. Translating it yields CATSRKAGAYNEQFF. The chain recombines TRBV15 with TRBJ2-1, with 8 nucleotides matching TRBD2. Germline V gene sequence: CDR1 LNHNV, CDR2 YYDKDF (reference sequence). The J segment lost 2 bases and the V segment lost 2 bases, leaving 2 bases of the junction unmatched. There are 15 residues in the CDR3. The variable domain in full, completed from reference TRBV15 and TRBJ2-1, reads DAMVIQNPRYQVTQFGKPVTLSCSQTLNHNVMYWYQQKSSQAPKLLFHYYDKDFNNEADTPDNFQSRRPNTSFCFLDIRSPGLGDTAMYLCATSRKAGAYNEQFFGPGTRLTVL.

This clonotype appeared many times. CDR3 DNA sequence: TGCAGTGAGGTCCGACTAGCGGATTACACAGATACGCAGTATTTT. Amino acid sequence: CSEVRLADYTDTQYF. The chain carries TRBV20-1 and TRBJ2-3; 9 bases are a match to TRBD2. CDR3 length: 15 amino acids. Germline V CDR1 and CDR2: DFQATT, SNEGSKA (reference sequence). V was clipped by 7 bases and J by 2 bases; unmatched bases: 10.

On this clonotype: With a much larger clone just one base away, this may be a read error. J is TRBJ2-1 and V is TRBV12-3 or TRBV12-4; D call uncertain. The length of the CDR3 is 14 residues. V was trimmed by 2 bases and J by 5 bases, leaving 10 bases between them. The CDR3 region is CASSLRVPHNEQFF. CDR3 DNA sequence: TGTGCCAGCAGTTTAAGGGTCCCCCACAATGAGCAGTTCTTC.